One sample yielded the 26 T cell receptor beta chains listed below, sequenced in a study of cytomegalovirus exposure and HLA in healthy donors. The PCR used 60 Vbeta and 13 Jbeta primers. Assay used: immunoSEQ multiplex PCR; TCRdb lists only in-frame clones, some missing. The sample lists about 150,000 clones; around 80% were seen once. The source material was PBMCs. The receptors shown here come from a man aged 30 to 39 in good health and CMV-seropositive.

This CDR3 reads CASSQYRTYEQYF. CDR3 DNA: TGCGCCAGCAGTCAATACAGGACCTACGAGCAGTACTTC. The V and J genes are TRBV4-3 and TRBJ2-7; tentative D call: TRBD1 (5 bases). V was pared by 6 bases and J by 2 bases, with 11 bases between. CDR3 length equals 13 residues. Germline loops: CDR1 LGHNA, CDR2 YSLEER.

V gene TRBV6-5 combines with J gene TRBJ2-3; 8 positions match TRBD2. Germline CDR1 reads MNHEY; CDR2 reads SVGAGI. This CDR3 spans 13 amino acids. The V gene end was trimmed by 5 bases and the J gene end by 5 bases; junction bases not matched to a gene: 3. DNA for the CDR3: TGTGCCAGCAGTAGCGGGAGAGGAGATACGCAGTATTTT. The encoded protein is CASSSGRGDTQYF.

V is TRBV10-2 and J is TRBJ1-1; D gene unclear. CDR3 length equals 14 residues. Germline V gene sequence: CDR1 WSHSY, CDR2 SAAADI. Trimming took 7 bases from V and 2 from J, leaving 14 bases between them. CDR3 nucleotide sequence: TGCGCCAGCATAGCGGCCTGGGCAAACACTGAAGCTTTCTTT. Protein product: CASIAAWANTEAFF.

The chain joins TRBV18 to TRBJ2-1; 10 bases line up with TRBD1. The V gene end was trimmed by 5 bases and the J gene end by 7 bases; junction bases not matched to a gene: 8. The CDR3 has 15 residues. The germline V gene has CDR1 KGHSH and CDR2 LQKENI. CDR3: CASSSGTGALNEQFF. CDR3 nucleotide sequence: TGTGCCAGCTCATCGGGGACAGGGGCGTTGAATGAGCAGTTCTTC.

V is TRBV6-1 and J is TRBJ1-3; no reliable D call. The length of the CDR3 is 14 residues. V lost 2 bases, J lost 0 bases, and 5 bases lay in between. Germline CDR1 and CDR2: MNHNS and SASEGT. The CDR3 sequence: CASSEHGSGNTIYF. In DNA form, the CDR3 reads TGTGCCAGCAGTGAACACGGCTCTGGAAACACCATATATTTT.

The rearrangement joins TRBV4-1 to TRBJ2-5; 14 bases map to TRBD2. The CDR3 has 14 amino acids. Germline V gives CDR1 MGHRA, CDR2 YSYEKL. Trimming at V came to 6 bases and at J to 5 bases, leaving 2 bases not matched to a gene. CDR3 sequence reads: CASRRTSGRETQYF. CDR3 in DNA: TGCGCCAGCAGAAGGACTAGCGGGAGGGAGACCCAGTACTTC.

CDR3: CASRAGNTEAFF. The CDR3 DNA sequence: TGCGCCAGCAGAGCGGGAAACACTGAAGCTTTCTTT. V is TRBV5-1 and J is TRBJ1-1; D is uncertain. CDR1 is SGHRS and CDR2 is YFSETQ in the germline V gene. This CDR3 contains 12 residues. V was shortened by 5 bases and J by 2 bases, with 7 bases between the two germline ends.

The chain couples TRBV27 to TRBJ2-3; possibly TRBD1 for D (5 bases). The CDR3 is made up of 15 amino acids. Per germline, CDR1 MNHEY and CDR2 SMNVEV (reference sequence). V was shortened by 5 bases and J by 3 bases, with 15 bases between the two germline ends. The CDR3 is CASSPQGYDTDTQYF. In nucleotides, the CDR3 is TGTGCCAGCAGTCCGCAGGGCTATGATACAGATACGCAGTATTTT.

The rearrangement joins TRBV28 to TRBJ2-1, with 9 positions matching TRBD1. Germline V lookup: CDR1 MDHEN, CDR2 SYDVKM. J was trimmed by 7 bases and V by 4 bases; bases with no gene match: 8. The CDR3 contains 15 residues. CDR3 coding DNA: TGTGCCAGCAGTTCCCTGGGACAGGGAAAAAATGAGCAGTTCTTC. Encoded protein: CASSSLGQGKNEQFF.

CDR3 bases: TGTGCCAGCAGCGTGGCGATAGGAGGCAATGAGCAGTTCTTC. This translates into CASSVAIGGNEQFF. The chain uses TRBV9 and TRBJ2-1; tentative D call: TRBD2 (5 bases). V was clipped by 2 bases and J by 6 bases, with 12 bases between them. Germline CDR1 reads SGDLS; CDR2 reads YYNGEE. The CDR3 extends over 14 amino acids.

This clone came up once. The CDR3 nucleotides are TGTGCTAGTGGTTTGACAGGACCTAGCAATCAGCCCCAGCATTTT. Translation: CASGLTGPSNQPQHF. V usage is TRBV12-5 and J usage is TRBJ1-5; D might be TRBD1 (5 bases). The germline V gene encodes CDR1 LGHNT and CDR2 FRNRAP. The V gene lost 2 bases and the J gene lost 0 bases, with 8 bases spanning the gap. The CDR3 runs to 15 residues.

The chain joins TRBV27 to TRBJ1-4; 8 nucleotides align to TRBD1. Germline V CDR1 and CDR2: MNHEY, SMNVEV (reference sequence). CDR3 size: 14 residues. The junction had 6 bases not matched to a gene; V was cut back by 4 bases and J by 8 bases. CDR3 sequence (DNA): TGTGCCAGCAGTTGGACAGGGCGGGGAGAAAAACTGTTTTTT. Its protein is CASSWTGRGEKLFF.

The V and J genes are TRBV19 and TRBJ2-5; D perhaps matches TRBD1 (6 bases). Germline CDR1 LNHDA, CDR2 SQIVND (reference sequence). This CDR3 is built from 13 residues. V gave up 7 bases and J gave up 2 bases, with 11 bases separating them. CDR3 residues: CASKGQRQETQYF. The CDR3 bases are TGTGCCAGTAAGGGACAAAGACAAGAGACCCAGTACTTC.

The chain links TRBV5-6 to TRBJ1-5, with 9 bases that match TRBD1. The length of the CDR3 is 14 residues. Germline V gene data show CDR1 as SGHDT and CDR2 as YYEEEE. V shed 5 bases and J 0 bases; nucleotides not matched to a gene: 0. The CDR3 nucleotides are TGTGCCAGCAGGGACAGGGGTAGCAATCAGCCCCAGCATTTT. The encoded protein is CASRDRGSNQPQHF. The full variable domain, completed using reference TRBV5-6 and TRBJ1-5, is DAGVTQSPTHLIKTRGQQVTLRCSPKSGHDTVSWYQQALGQGPQFIFQYYEEEERQRGNFPDRFSGHQFPNYSSELNVNALLLGDSALYLCASRDRGSNQPQHFGDGTRLSIL.

The gene calls are TRBV4-3 and TRBJ1-6; D not certain. V was cut by 0 bases and J by 3 bases, with 18 bases left in between. The CDR3 covers 19 residues. CDR1 LGHNA and CDR2 YSLEER come from the germline V gene. The CDR3, as DNA: TGCGCCAGCAGCCAAGAACTCAGTGGGAGAACTATCTATAATTCACCCCTCCACTTT. Translated, it gives CASSQELSGRTIYNSPLHF.

Only a few counts were recorded for this clone. This chain joins TRBV4-2 and TRBJ2-1; 9 bases fit TRBD2. J gave up 6 bases and V 1 base, and 10 bases lay outside the gene matches. Germline CDR1 is LGHNA and CDR2 is YNFKEQ. The CDR3 runs 17 residues. The CDR3 bases are TGTGCCAGCAGCCAAGCGGGGTCCGCGGGAGGGAGCAATGAGCAGTTCTTC. The encoded protein is CASSQAGSAGGSNEQFF.

CDR3 region: CASSTGFDTGELFF. In DNA form, the CDR3 reads TGTGCCAGCAGCACAGGGTTTGACACCGGGGAGCTGTTTTTT. The chain employs TRBV27 and TRBJ2-2, with a possible D match to TRBD1 (6 bases). The germline CDR1 and CDR2 sequences are MNHEY and SMNVEV (reference sequence). V was pared by 6 bases and J by 3 bases, with 11 bases between. This CDR3 comprises 14 residues.

The CDR3 sequence: CATSSEVSLNQPQHF. DNA for the CDR3: TGTGCCACCAGCAGCGAGGTCAGCTTAAATCAGCCCCAGCATTTT. The chain combines TRBV15 with TRBJ1-5; D call uncertain. V lost 3 bases to trimming and J lost 4 bases, with 13 bases between them. CDR1 is LNHNV, CDR2 YYDKDF, per germline (reference sequence). This CDR3 spans 15 amino acids.

CDR3 in amino acids: CASSVEGSRPQETQYF. The CDR3 DNA sequence: TGTGCCAGCAGCGTAGAAGGTAGCCGCCCCCAAGAGACCCAGTACTTC. The chain is built from TRBV9 and TRBJ2-5; D ambiguous. The CDR3 extends over 16 amino acids. The germline V and J ends were trimmed by 0 bases and 1 base, with 13 bases remaining between them. Per the germline V gene, CDR1 is SGDLS and CDR2 is YYNGEE.

This sequence joins TRBV11-3 and TRBJ1-1, with D uncertain. CDR3 length equals 13 residues. From germline, CDR1 is SGHNT and CDR2 YENEEA. The V end lost 2 bases, the J end lost 1 base, and 5 bases lay between the germline ends. The CDR3 nucleotides are TGTGCCAGCAGCTTACAGGAGAACACTGAAGCTTTCTTT. Encoded protein: CASSLQENTEAFF. Supplemented by reference TRBV11-3 and TRBJ1-1, the full variable domain reads EAGVVQSPRYKIIEKKQPVAFWCNPISGHNTLYWYLQNLGQGPELLIRYENEEAVDDSQLPKDRFSAERLKGVDSTLKIQPAELGDSAVYLCASSLQENTEAFFGQGTRLTVV.

DNA for the CDR3: TGTGCCACCCTAGACACCGGGGAGCTGTTTTTT. This codes for CATLDTGELFF. This chain uses TRBV6-1 with TRBJ2-2; D unresolved. V lost 10 bases and J 3 bases, leaving 6 bases between the germline ends. The CDR3 length is 11 residues. The germline V gene has CDR1 MNHNS and CDR2 SASEGT.

The rearrangement uses TRBV30 and TRBJ1-1; 8 bases map to TRBD1. The V and J ends lost 5 bases and 1 base, in that order; junction bases with no gene match: 3. Germline-derived CDR1 and CDR2 are GTSNPN and SVGIG (reference sequence). The CDR3 has 13 residues. The CDR3 DNA is TGTGCCTGGGGGACAGGAAGGAACACTGAAGCTTTCTTT. Translated: CAWGTGRNTEAFF.

The chain employs TRBV29-1 and TRBJ2-5; possibly TRBD2 for D (7 bases). CDR3 length: 12 amino acids. In germline, CDR1 is SQVTM, CDR2 ANQGSEA. The V and J ends lost 7 bases and 5 bases respectively, with 14 bases between them. CDR3 in DNA: TGCAGCGCCCGGGGGGCTAGGGAGACCCAGTACTTC. It is translated as CSARGARETQYF.

In its sample, this clone was seen a few times. The CDR3 DNA reads as TGTGCCAGCAGTGGTCGGACTTGGGGCATTCAGTACTTC. As protein: CASSGRTWGIQYF. The V and J genes are TRBV27 and TRBJ2-4; D possibly corresponds to TRBD2 (5 bases). V was shortened by 5 bases and J by 9 bases, with 14 bases between the two germline ends. The germline gives CDR1 MNHEY, CDR2 SMNVEV (reference sequence). The length of the CDR3 is 13 residues.

This chain joins TRBV5-1 and TRBJ2-3; 7 nucleotides line up with TRBD2. The CDR3 loop spans 14 amino acids. The V and J ends lost 4 bases and 4 bases, in that order; junction bases with no gene match: 6. CDR1 is SGHRS, CDR2 YFSETQ, per germline. The CDR3 here is CASSLGLEADTQYF. Here the CDR3 DNA reads TGCGCCAGCAGCCTTGGACTAGAGGCAGATACGCAGTATTTT.

V is TRBV18 and J is TRBJ2-7, with 7 bases that match TRBD2. The CDR3 totals 15 residues. J was trimmed by 2 bases and V by 4 bases; bases with no gene match: 8. Germline assignment: CDR1 KGHSH and CDR2 LQKENI. CDR3 region: CASSQNLAETYEQYF. CDR3 bases: TGTGCCAGCTCACAGAATCTAGCGGAGACCTACGAGCAGTACTTC.